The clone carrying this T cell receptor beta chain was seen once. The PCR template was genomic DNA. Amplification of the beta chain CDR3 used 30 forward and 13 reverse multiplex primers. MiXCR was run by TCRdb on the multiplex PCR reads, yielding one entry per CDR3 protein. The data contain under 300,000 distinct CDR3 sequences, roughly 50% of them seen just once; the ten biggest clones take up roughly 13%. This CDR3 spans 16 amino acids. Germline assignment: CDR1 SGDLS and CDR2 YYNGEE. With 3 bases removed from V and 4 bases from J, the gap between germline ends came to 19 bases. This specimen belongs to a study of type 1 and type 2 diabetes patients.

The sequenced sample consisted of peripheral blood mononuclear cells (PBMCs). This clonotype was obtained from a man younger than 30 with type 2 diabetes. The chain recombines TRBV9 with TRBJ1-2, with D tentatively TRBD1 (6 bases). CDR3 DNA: TGTGCCAGCAGCGCGGACAGTCAGTATCACCTCTATGGCTACACCTTC. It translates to CASSADSQYHLYGYTF.